These 3 T cell receptor beta chains were sequenced from one sample in a study of blood T cells in healthy people across ages. Combining a sample-barcoded 5' primer with a J-beta primer mix, a second PCR ran for 7 to 11 cycles. TCRdb called the 5' RACE reads again in MiXCR, with one record for every CDR3 protein. Of hundreds of thousands of distinct CDR3 sequences detected, about 47% appear once; the ten largest clones hold 15% to 20%. The sample comprised blood. These receptors all come from a man aged 80 or over in good health.

A note on this clonotype: Sequence at one end of the junction differs from germline and may be a read error. V and J are TRBV20-1 and TRBJ2-7, with D possibly being TRBD2 (7 bases). The CDR3 loop spans 14 amino acids. Germline CDR1 is DFQATT and CDR2 is SNEGSKA (reference sequence). The CDR3 nucleotides are TGCAGTGTTCGAGGGGGGGCAAGCTCCTGCGAGCAGTACTTC. It codes for CSVRGGASSCEQYF.

This clonotype has more than one count but fewer than ten. The V gene is TRBV11-3, the J gene TRBJ1-4, with 8 positions matching TRBD1. Germline CDR1 and CDR2: SGHNT and YENEEA. This CDR3 is 14 amino acids long. The V segment lost 5 bases and the J segment 8 bases; nucleotides outside the gene matches: 7. For the CDR3, the DNA is TGTGCCAGCAGCCCGCGGACAGGGTTGGAAAAACTGTTTTTT. Translating it yields CASSPRTGLEKLFF.

The V and J genes are TRBV7-2 and TRBJ2-5; 10 bases match TRBD2. Trimming at V came to 8 bases and at J to 2 bases, leaving 8 bases not matched to a gene. The CDR3 runs 15 residues. CDR1 is SGHTA, CDR2 FQGNSA, per germline. The CDR3 is CASGSGLAAQETQYF. CDR3 DNA: TGTGCCAGCGGTTCAGGACTAGCGGCACAAGAGACCCAGTACTTC. The whole variable domain, filled in from reference TRBV7-2 and TRBJ2-5, reads GAGVSQSPSNKVTEKGKDVELRCDPISGHTALYWYRQSLGQGLEFLIYFQGNSAPDKSGLPSDRFSAERTGGSVSTLTIQRTQQEDSAVYLCASGSGLAAQETQYFGPGTRLLVL.